Given below is one T cell receptor beta chain in context. In germline, CDR1 is MNHNS, CDR2 SASEGT. Trimming left V 7 bases short and J 7 bases short, with 14 bases between. The CDR3 has 14 amino acids. The data were taken from a study of shared clonotypes between healthy human individuals. In the study overall: Serving as donors were two women and three men, whose ages spanned 18 to 49.

Repertoires were generated with immunoSEQ multiplex PCR, while TCRdb's copy carries only in-frame clones and drops some. The repertoire holds 2 million to 2.5 million clones, with approximately 96% as singletons. The V and J genes are TRBV6-1 and TRBJ1-6; D uncertain. The source material was naive CD4+ T cells sorted from blood. Subset described: CD45RA+ positively selected. The TCR originated in a man aged 18 to 29 in good health. CDR3 DNA sequence: TGTGCCAGCACCCTAAAGGTACTAAATTCACCCCTCCACTTT. This encodes CASTLKVLNSPLHF.